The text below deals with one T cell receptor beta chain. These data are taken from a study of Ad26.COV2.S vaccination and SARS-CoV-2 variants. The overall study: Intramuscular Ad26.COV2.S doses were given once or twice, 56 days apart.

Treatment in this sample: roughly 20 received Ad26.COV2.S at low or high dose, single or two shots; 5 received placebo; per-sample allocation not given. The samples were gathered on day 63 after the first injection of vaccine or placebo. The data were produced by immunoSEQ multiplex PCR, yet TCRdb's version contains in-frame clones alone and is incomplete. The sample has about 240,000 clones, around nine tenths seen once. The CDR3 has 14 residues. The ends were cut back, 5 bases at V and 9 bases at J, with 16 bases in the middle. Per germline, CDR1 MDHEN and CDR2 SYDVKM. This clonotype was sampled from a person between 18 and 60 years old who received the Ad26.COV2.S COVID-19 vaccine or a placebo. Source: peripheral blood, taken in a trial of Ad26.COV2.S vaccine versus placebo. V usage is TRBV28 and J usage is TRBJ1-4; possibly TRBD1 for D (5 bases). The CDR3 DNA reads TGTGCCAGCAGTCTTTCGGGGGGAGGGAAAAAACTGTTTTTT. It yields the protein CASSLSGGGKKLFF.